These T cell receptor beta chains were read from a single sample in a study of technical replicates of blood from several donors. Clones were read by immunoSEQ multiplex PCR, and TCRdb kept only the in-frame ones, dropping some. The data contain roughly 71,000 clones, 92% of them singletons. Sequencing input: T cells isolated from PBMCs. Receptors were obtained from a human donor in good health. The CDR3 runs from the conserved cysteine through the conserved F or W. A D gene is named only where the DNA matches it firmly. Clone size is shown for a subset of rows, as once, few, many or a class of expanded clone.

>-|-|TRBV28|TRBJ1-2
TGTGCCAGCAGTTTAAGACAGATCTATGGCTACACCTTC
CASSLRQIYGYTF
>TRBD2|once|TRBV6-5|TRBJ2-2
TGTGCCAGCAGGAATAGCGGGAGCTCCACCGGGGAGCTGTTTTTT
CASRNSGSSTGELFF
>-|-|TRBV9|TRBJ2-1
TGTGCCAGCAGCCCAATAGGGGGGGGGCCCTACAATGAGCAGTTCTTC
CASSPIGGGPYNEQFF
>-|-|TRBV6-6|TRBJ1-5
TGTGCCAGCACTTCAAGACAGGAAAATCAGCCCCAGCATTTT
CASTSRQENQPQHF
>-|-|TRBV19|TRBJ1-5
TGTGCCAGTAGTGCCGGGACCCAGCATTTT
CASSAGTQHF
>-|-|TRBV28|TRBJ2-7
TGTGCCAGCAGTTTGCCCCGCGGGCCCTTCTCCTACGAGCAGTACTTC
CASSLPRGPFSYEQYF
>-|-|TRBV11-3|TRBJ2-3
TGTGCCAGCAGCTTTGTATCGGCAGATACGCAGTATTTT
CASSFVSADTQYF
>TRBD2|-|TRBV5-1|TRBJ2-7
TGCGCCAGCAGCTTACGACTAGCGGCAATCTACGAGCAGTACTTC
CASSLRLAAIYEQYF
>TRBD1|once|TRBV9|TRBJ2-5
TGTGCCAGCAGCGTAGTAGGGGGACAGCAAGAGACCCAGTACTTC
CASSVVGGQQETQYF
>TRBD1|-|TRBV7-8|TRBJ1-1
TGTGCCAGCAGCCTAATAACAGGGGCCGAAGCTTTCTTT
CASSLITGAEAFF
>-|once|TRBV19|TRBJ2-1
TGTGCCAGTAGTTTTGGTAGTTTTATAAATGAGCAGTTCTTC
CASSFGSFINEQFF
>-|-|TRBV7-2|TRBJ2-5
TGTGCCAGCAGCCCCCTGGGGGGAGGACTTCAAGAGACCCAGTACTTC
CASSPLGGGLQETQYF
>-|-|TRBV9|TRBJ2-1
TGTGCCAGCAGCGTAGCCCCTTACAATGAGCAGTTCTTC
CASSVAPYNEQFF
>-|-|TRBV4-1|TRBJ2-2
TGCGCCAGCAGCCAAGATGCGACGGGGTGGACCGGGGAGCTGTTTTTT
CASSQDATGWTGELFF
>TRBD1|medium-sized|TRBV6-5|TRBJ1-3
TGTGCCAGCAGTCGACAGGGTTCACACACCATATATTTT
CASSRQGSHTIYF
>-|-|TRBV5-1|TRBJ1-1
TGCGCCAGCAGCTTGTTGACCTCGGACTTTGAAGCTTTCTTT
CASSLLTSDFEAFF
>-|-|TRBV21-1|TRBJ1-5
TGTGCCAGCATCGGCATGTCAGGGGTGCTTAAAAATAGCAATCAGCCCCAGCATTTT
CASIGMSGVLKNSNQPQHF
>-|-|TRBV29-1|TRBJ1-3
TGCAGCGTGGGTACATCAGGCATCTCTGGAAACACCATATATTTT
CSVGTSGISGNTIYF
>-|-|TRBV6-5|TRBJ1-1
TGTGCCACCAGGGTCGGGATGAACACTGAAGCTTTCTTT
CATRVGMNTEAFF
>-|once|TRBV7-3|TRBJ2-1
TGTGCCAGCAGCCTAAGGGGGGGCCCCAATGAGCAGTTCTTC
CASSLRGGPNEQFF
>TRBD1|-|TRBV7-3|TRBJ2-5
TGTGCCAGCAGCTTAGTCGCTACAGGGGACGAGACCCAGTACTTC
CASSLVATGDETQYF
>-|-|TRBV6-6|TRBJ2-1
TGTGCCAGCAGAGCGGAGAGCTCCTACAATGAGCAGTTCTTC
CASRAESSYNEQFF
>-|-|TRBV6-6|TRBJ2-3
TGTGCCAGCAGTTTCGGGGGTCCCCCGGATACGCAGTATTTT
CASSFGGPPDTQYF
>-|-|TRBV6-1|TRBJ1-1
TGTGCCAGCTCCAACAGGCCGATGAACACTGAAGCTTTCTTT
CASSNRPMNTEAFF
>TRBD1|-|TRBV6-5|TRBJ1-1
TGTGCCAGCAGTTATGCCGGGACAGGGGACACTGAAGCTTTCTTT
CASSYAGTGDTEAFF
>-|-|TRBV7-9|TRBJ1-1
TGTGCCAGCAGCTTAGATCTGGGCAGGGGATACACTGAAGCTTTCTTT
CASSLDLGRGYTEAFF
>TRBD1|-|TRBV28|TRBJ1-3
TGTGCCAGCAGGCTCCAGGGGGCGCAAGGAAACACCATATATTTT
CASRLQGAQGNTIYF
>TRBD1|-|TRBV27|TRBJ2-4
TGTGCCAGCAGTATTCCGGGACAGGTTTCGGCCAAAAACATTCAGTACTTC
CASSIPGQVSAKNIQYF
>TRBD2|once|TRBV7-2|TRBJ2-1
TGTGCCAGCAGCTTTGTAGCGGGAGCAACCTTTTCCAATGAGCAGTTCTTC
CASSFVAGATFSNEQFF
>-|-|TRBV2|TRBJ1-2
TGTGCCAGCAGTGTAAACTATGGCTACACCTTC
CASSVNYGYTF
>-|-|TRBV10-3|TRBJ2-7
TGTGCCATCAGTGAGCCTCCGGGGGCCTACGAGCAGTACTTC
CAISEPPGAYEQYF
>-|-|TRBV19|TRBJ1-1
TGTGCCAGTAGGGCTGGACATATGAACACTGAAGCTTTCTTT
CASRAGHMNTEAFF
>TRBD1|-|TRBV23-1|TRBJ2-7
TGCGCCAGCTGGATGGGACAGGGGCAAAGTTCCTACGAGCAGTACTTC
CASWMGQGQSSYEQYF
>-|-|TRBV6-5|TRBJ1-1
TGTGCCAGCAGTTACTCGGGGCGCCACACTGAAGCTTTCTTT
CASSYSGRHTEAFF
>TRBD1|-|TRBV11-2|TRBJ1-4
TGTGCCAGCAGCCGTACAGGGGGAAATGAAAAACTGTTTTTT
CASSRTGGNEKLFF
>TRBD2|once|TRBV6-1|TRBJ2-3
TGTGCCAGCAGTACGACTAGCGGGAGAACAGATACGCAGTATTTT
CASSTTSGRTDTQYF
>-|-|TRBV5-6|TRBJ1-1
TGTGCCAGCAGCCTGGACGGGATGAACACTGAAGCTTTCTTT
CASSLDGMNTEAFF
>TRBD1|-|TRBV28|TRBJ2-7
TGTGCCAGCAGTTTCCGCGACAGGGTCTCCTACGAGCAGTACTTC
CASSFRDRVSYEQYF
>TRBD2|-|TRBV4-3|TRBJ2-5
TGCGCCAGCAGCGGAACTAGCGGGAAGGTCGAGACCCAGTACTTC
CASSGTSGKVETQYF
>TRBD1|-|TRBV7-3|TRBJ2-5
TGTGCCAGCAGCTTTTCTGGGGACAGGGCAGGGGAGACCCAGTACTTC
CASSFSGDRAGETQYF
>TRBD1|-|TRBV7-9|TRBJ1-4
TGTGCCAGCAGCTTAGGGGACAGGTCCACTAATGAAAAACTGTTTTTT
CASSLGDRSTNEKLFF
>-|-|TRBV13|TRBJ1-3
TGTGCCAGCAGCTTGGACAGCTTCTCTGGAAACACCATATATTTT
CASSLDSFSGNTIYF
>-|-|TRBV13|TRBJ1-2
TGTGCCAGCAGCTTATTTTGGCAGGGTCAGGACTATGGCTACACCTTC
CASSLFWQGQDYGYTF
>TRBD2|-|TRBV7-3|TRBJ2-1
TGTGCCAGCAGCTTTTTAGCGGGAGGGCTTAATGAGCAGTTCTTC
CASSFLAGGLNEQFF
>-|once|TRBV11-3|TRBJ2-7
TGTGCCAGCAGCTTCTCAGGACATAACGAGCAGTACTTC
CASSFSGHNEQYF
>TRBD1|-|TRBV11-3|TRBJ2-6
TGTGCCAGCAGCTCCGACCCTACAGGGGGAGTCTCTGGGGCCAACGTCCTGACTTTC
CASSSDPTGGVSGANVLTF
>TRBD2|-|TRBV9|TRBJ2-1
TGTGCCAGCTCCCCAAGCGGGAGCATCAATGAGCAGTTCTTC
CASSPSGSINEQFF
>TRBD2|-|TRBV10-3|TRBJ2-5
TGTGCCATCAGCGCGGGACTAGCGGGAGAAGAGACCCAGTACTTC
CAISAGLAGEETQYF
>TRBD2|-|TRBV19|TRBJ2-7
TGTGCCAGTAGTGGGTCTAGCGGACCCTACGAGCAGTACTTC
CASSGSSGPYEQYF
>-|-|TRBV5-4|TRBJ1-4
TGTGCCAGCAGTTTTGACGGAGCAACTAATGAAAAACTGTTTTTT
CASSFDGATNEKLFF
>-|-|TRBV28|TRBJ2-7
TGTGCCAGCAGTTCGTCTGCTAGCGTACTCTACGAGCAGTACTTC
CASSSSASVLYEQYF
>TRBD2|few|TRBV7-6|TRBJ2-2
TGTGCCAGCAGCTTAAGCGGGAGTTCGAACACCGGGGAGCTGTTTTTT
CASSLSGSSNTGELFF
>TRBD1|-|TRBV13|TRBJ2-6
TGTGCCAGCAGCTTACAGGGGGCGGGCGGGGCCAACGTCCTGACTTTC
CASSLQGAGGANVLTF